The next 17 T cell receptor beta chains were all read from a single sample in a study of CD8+ T cells in alopecia areata. cDNA reverse transcribed from extracted RNA served as the sequencing template. Produced via immunoSEQ multiplex PCR; TCRdb's table is partial and in-frame only. The data show over 85,000 clones, around 71% seen once. Indicated treatment: oral pan-JAK inhibitor, 5-10 mg twice daily. Material: CD8+ T cells sorted from blood, obtained at approximately week 42, from a patient treated with tofacitinib. The receptors derive from a human donor with alopecia areata.

This clone was seen just once. The chain joins TRBV30 to TRBJ2-7; 8 bases line up with TRBD2. The CDR3 consists of 14 residues. V shed 0 bases and J 2 bases; nucleotides not matched to a gene: 3. Germline loops: CDR1 GTSNPN, CDR2 SVGIG (reference sequence). The CDR3, as DNA: TGTGCCTGGAGTGTAGGGCGGGGGGCCTACGAGCAGTACTTC. It translates to CAWSVGRGAYEQYF.

This clone turned up a few times. This rearrangement joins TRBV28 to TRBJ2-2; no reliable D call. The CDR3 is 12 amino acids. Trimming took 5 bases from V and 1 from J, leaving 2 bases between them. Germline CDR1 and CDR2: MDHEN and SYDVKM. In DNA form, the CDR3 reads TGTGCCAGCAGTAAGAACACCGGGGAGCTGTTTTTT. Translated, it gives CASSKNTGELFF.

The chain links TRBV6-5 to TRBJ2-7; D gene unclear. There are 14 residues in the CDR3. CDR1 and CDR2 (germline): MNHEY, SVGAGI. Trimming took off 2 bases at V and 0 bases at J, with 8 bases between the two ends. DNA for the CDR3: TGTGCCAGCAGTTACGTGGGCTCCTCCTACGAGCAGTACTTC. Translation gives CASSYVGSSYEQYF.

The chain employs TRBV14 and TRBJ1-1, with a possible D match to TRBD1 (5 bases). Germline V gene lookup returns CDR1 SGHDN and CDR2 FVKESK. The CDR3 loop spans 16 amino acids. V was shortened by 5 bases and J by 7 bases, with 23 bases between the two germline ends. CDR3 in DNA: TGTGCCAGCAGCGCCCAATATCAGGGTGCGGGGGTTGAAGCTTTCTTT. Its protein product is CASSAQYQGAGVEAFF.

The chain recombines TRBV6-5 with TRBJ1-1; D ambiguous. The CDR3 runs to 13 residues. The germline V gene encodes CDR1 MNHEY and CDR2 SVGAGI. V lost 0 bases, J lost 8 bases, and 10 bases lay in between. The CDR3 protein is CASSYSIGSEAFF. The CDR3 DNA reads as TGTGCCAGCAGTTACTCAATCGGGTCGGAAGCTTTCTTT.

The genes are TRBV4-3 and TRBJ1-5; D not certain. The V gene lost 0 bases and the J gene lost 5 bases, with 11 bases spanning the gap. This CDR3 region has 15 residues. Germline V gives CDR1 LGHNA, CDR2 YSLEER. CDR3 loop: CASSQDRVADQPQHF. The CDR3 nucleotides read TGCGCCAGCAGCCAAGATCGGGTGGCGGATCAGCCCCAGCATTTT.

This chain uses TRBV6-5 with TRBJ1-2, with D possibly TRBD1 on 5 matching bases. Trimming removed 3 bases at V and 4 bases at J, with 15 bases between. This CDR3 has 15 amino acids. Germline V gene lookup returns CDR1 MNHEY and CDR2 SVGAGI. The DNA for the CDR3 is TGTGCCAGCAGTTATGTACGGGGGAGCGGCTATGGCTACACCTTC. Translating it yields CASSYVRGSGYGYTF.

V is TRBV7-9 and J is TRBJ2-7; D remains ambiguous. The CDR3 is 11 amino acids. The germline V and J ends were trimmed by 4 bases and 2 bases, with 3 bases remaining between them. Germline V gene sequence: CDR1 SEHNR, CDR2 FQNEAQ (reference sequence). The CDR3 nucleotides read TGTGCCAGCAGCTCCGCCTACGAGCAGTACTTC. Translated: CASSSAYEQYF.

The genes are TRBV19 and TRBJ1-1; tentative D call: TRBD1 (5 bases). CDR1 is LNHDA, CDR2 SQIVND, per germline (reference sequence). The CDR3 spans 14 residues. Between the trimmed V and J ends, which lost 4 bases and 3 bases, there was a span of 12 bases. The CDR3 is CASSNGGADTEAFF. CDR3 sequence (DNA): TGTGCCAGTAGTAATGGCGGGGCCGACACTGAAGCTTTCTTT.

Only one count was recorded for this clone. The J gene is TRBJ2-7, the V gene TRBV4-3, with unresolved D. Germline V lookup: CDR1 LGHNA, CDR2 YSLEER. There are 15 residues in the CDR3. With 0 bases removed from V and 0 bases from J, the gap between germline ends came to 9 bases. The CDR3 sequence: CASSQELGISYEQYF. The CDR3, as DNA: TGCGCCAGCAGCCAAGAGTTGGGGATCTCCTACGAGCAGTACTTC.

The CDR3 nucleotides are TGTGCCAGCAGCTTTTTTGACCTCGGGCGGGGGAGCTCCTACGAGCAGTACTTC. It translates to CASSFFDLGRGSSYEQYF. The chain joins TRBV13 to TRBJ2-7, with 7 positions matching TRBD2. This CDR3 region has 18 residues. The ends lost 3 bases at V and 0 bases at J; junction bases unmatched: 14. Germline V gene data show CDR1 as PRHDT and CDR2 as FYEKMQ (reference sequence).

V gene TRBV4-3 combines with J gene TRBJ1-1; possible D gene TRBD1, 5 bases. CDR1 and CDR2 from the germline V gene are LGHNA and YSLEER. This CDR3 contains 14 residues. Trimming left V 0 bases short and J 4 bases short, with 9 bases between. CDR3 DNA: TGCGCCAGCAGCCAAGATAGTGGGGGCACTGAAGCTTTCTTT. Translating gives CASSQDSGGTEAFF.

V gene TRBV19 combines with J gene TRBJ1-5, with D possibly TRBD1 on 5 matching bases. This CDR3 spans 14 amino acids. Germline V gene sequence: CDR1 LNHDA, CDR2 SQIVND (reference sequence). Trimming removed 2 bases from V and 4 bases from J, with 9 bases in between. The CDR3 sequence: CASSIRGENQPQHF. The CDR3 region has the DNA TGTGCCAGTAGTATAAGGGGAGAGAATCAGCCCCAGCATTTT.

This clone has just a few counts. V and J are TRBV10-2 and TRBJ1-4; D gene unclear. The germline CDR1 and CDR2 sequences are WSHSY and SAAADI. Trimming cost V 0 bases and J 8 bases, with 7 bases left between them. This CDR3 is built from 13 residues. The CDR3 region is CASSESNWEKLFF. The CDR3, as DNA: TGCGCCAGCAGTGAGTCGAATTGGGAAAAACTGTTTTTT.

The chain recombines TRBV30 with TRBJ1-2, with D perhaps TRBD1 (5 bases). The ends were cut back, 4 bases at V and 2 bases at J, with 17 bases in the middle. This CDR3 has 15 residues. Germline values: CDR1 GTSNPN, CDR2 SVGIG (reference sequence). The CDR3, as DNA: TGTGCCTGGAAGGAACGTGAGGGACCCAACTATGGCTACACCTTC. This sequence encodes CAWKEREGPNYGYTF.

This chain uses TRBV30 with TRBJ1-1; 8 bases are a match to TRBD1. CDR3 size: 13 residues. V lost 4 bases and J lost 4; bases outside the gene matches: 5. From germline, CDR1 is GTSNPN and CDR2 SVGIG (reference sequence). The CDR3 DNA reads as TGTGCCTGGACAGGGGGCAGCGGCACTGAAGCTTTCTTT. This encodes CAWTGGSGTEAFF. Looking up the rest from reference TRBV30 and TRBJ1-1 gives the full variable domain: SQTIHQWPATLVQPVGSPLSLECTVEGTSNPNLYWYRQAAGRGLQLLFYSVGIGQISSEVPQNLSASRPQDRQFILSSKKLLLSDSGFYLCAWTGGSGTEAFFGQGTRLTVV.

The CDR3 sequence is CASSSDRLTEAFF. The CDR3 DNA is TGCGCCAGCAGCTCGGACAGACTAACTGAAGCTTTCTTT. This rearrangement joins TRBV5-1 to TRBJ1-1; a possible D gene is TRBD1 (6 bases). V was cut by 3 bases and J by 5 bases, with 11 bases left in between. The CDR3 is 13 amino acids. Germline V gene data show CDR1 as SGHRS and CDR2 as YFSETQ.